This is a list of T cell receptor beta chains from one sample in a study of patients and donors after allogeneic stem cell transplantation. A single record per CDR3 protein comes from TCRdb applying MiXCR to the RT-PCR reads. The table shows approximately 200,000 distinct CDR3 sequences, with roughly two fifths occurring only once. The sample comprised blood, either unsorted or a sorted T cell fraction (not recorded which). Receptors originate from a human donor who was either an allogeneic HSCT recipient or a stem cell or donor lymphocyte infusion donor (not recorded which). It is not recorded whose cells these are; they may come from a transplant donor. Each CDR3 is given without its conserved first and last residue. D genes are given only for firm matches.

V gene	J gene	D gene	CDR3 protein
TRBV9	TRBJ2-3	TRBD2	ASSTSLAGYDTQY
TRBV29-1	TRBJ1-2	-	SVDGLGIGYT
TRBV27	TRBJ1-5	-	AQINRALNQPQH
TRBV5-1	TRBJ1-1	-	ASSLLGRMNTEAF
TRBV5-6	TRBJ1-6	-	ASSLRNSPLH
TRBV28	TRBJ1-2	TRBD1	ASTRGQAILYGYT
TRBV7-3	TRBJ1-2	-	ASSLTGRGEPYGYT
TRBV12-3/TRBV12-4	TRBJ1-1	-	ASSPKLGTEAF
TRBV20-1	TRBJ1-5	TRBD1	SARGFYRGNQPQH
TRBV5-1	TRBJ2-3	-	ASRQLGGPSTDTQY
TRBV6-6	TRBJ2-3	TRBD1	ASSYLTGGKGDTQY
TRBV7-9	TRBJ1-6	-	ASSSSQDSRSPLH
TRBV12-3/TRBV12-4	TRBJ2-7	TRBD2	ASSFASGGVSYEQY
TRBV11-2	TRBJ2-7	-	ASGQTQPSYEQY
TRBV4-2	TRBJ2-5	-	ASSTPGETQY
TRBV6-5	TRBJ1-2	TRBD1	ASSYSGTAVDYGYT
TRBV20-1	TRBJ1-4	-	SARPSREKLF
TRBV5-1	TRBJ2-3	-	ASSWTDRTDTQY
TRBV7-9	TRBJ1-2	-	ASSSGEGGGYT
TRBV12-3/TRBV12-4	TRBJ1-3	TRBD1	ASSSQGAEGNTIY
TRBV5-1	TRBJ2-7	TRBD1	ASSLDRGYEQY
TRBV5-1	TRBJ1-5	TRBD1	ASSPGTGHPDNQPQH
TRBV4-1	TRBJ2-3	-	ASSQDMVTDTQY
TRBV10-3	TRBJ2-7	TRBD1	AISESTGAGGGEQY
TRBV29-1	TRBJ1-1	-	SVDVDMNTEAF
TRBV20-1	TRBJ2-1	-	SARSNEQF
TRBV15	TRBJ1-5	-	ATSDGRAGQPQH
TRBV3-1	TRBJ1-2	-	VAANYGYT
TRBV2	TRBJ2-3	-	ASSRQPSTDTQY
TRBV15	TRBJ1-5	-	ATSRGQPYSNQPQH
TRBV5-8	TRBJ1-5	TRBD1	ASSSGGTGGPEPQH
TRBV5-1	TRBJ1-6	-	ASSLEGRVNSPLH
TRBV2	TRBJ2-5	-	ASSGVGGKETQY
TRBV20-1	TRBJ1-6	-	SATLFGDGNSPLH
TRBV12-3/TRBV12-4	TRBJ1-1	-	ASTPGGGSGNTEAF
TRBV20-1	TRBJ1-5	TRBD1	SAAKGGTGGVRQPQH
TRBV5-1	TRBJ1-1	-	ASSRGTNTEAF
TRBV13	TRBJ1-1	-	ASSLSSEPNTEAF
TRBV7-9	TRBJ2-5	-	ASSPPWGKETQY
TRBV28	TRBJ1-4	-	ASGLGGSEKLF
TRBV15	TRBJ2-7	-	ATSRDSGPYEQY
TRBV10-3	TRBJ2-2	-	AIRDALAGELF
TRBV9	TRBJ1-6	TRBD1	ASSIQGYNSPLH
TRBV5-1	TRBJ1-1	-	ASSPRTLLNTEAF
TRBV5-1	TRBJ1-1	TRBD1	ASSPRTGEAEAF
TRBV20-1	TRBJ2-1	-	SARGTPYNEQF
TRBV18	TRBJ2-7	-	ASSPPKSWSTEQY
TRBV5-5	TRBJ1-1	-	ASSLQATNTEAF
TRBV20-1	TRBJ2-2	-	SARDIWGVDTGELF
TRBV4-3	TRBJ1-1	-	ASSQDTGATEAF